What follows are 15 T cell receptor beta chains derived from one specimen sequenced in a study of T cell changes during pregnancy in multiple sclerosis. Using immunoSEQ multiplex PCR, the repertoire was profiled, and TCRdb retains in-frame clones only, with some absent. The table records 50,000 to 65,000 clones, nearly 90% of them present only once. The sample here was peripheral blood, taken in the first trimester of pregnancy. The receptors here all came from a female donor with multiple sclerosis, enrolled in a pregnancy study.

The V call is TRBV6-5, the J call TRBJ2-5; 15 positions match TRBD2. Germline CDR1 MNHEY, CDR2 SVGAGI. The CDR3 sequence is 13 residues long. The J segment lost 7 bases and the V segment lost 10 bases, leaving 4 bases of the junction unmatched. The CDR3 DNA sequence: TGTGCCACCGGGACTAGCGGGAGGTTGACCCAGTACTTC. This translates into CATGTSGRLTQYF.

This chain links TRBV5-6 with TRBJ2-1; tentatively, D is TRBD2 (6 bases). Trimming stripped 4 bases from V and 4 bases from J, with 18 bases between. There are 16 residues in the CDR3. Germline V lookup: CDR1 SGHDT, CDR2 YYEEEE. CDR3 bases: TGTGCCAGCAGCGTGGGGACTGCCGGGGGTTACAATGAGCAGTTCTTC. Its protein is CASSVGTAGGYNEQFF.

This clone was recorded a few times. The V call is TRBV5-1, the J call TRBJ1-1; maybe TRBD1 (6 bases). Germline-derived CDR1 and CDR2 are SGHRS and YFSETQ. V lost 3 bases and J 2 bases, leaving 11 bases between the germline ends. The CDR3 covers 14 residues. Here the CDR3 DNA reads TGCGCCAGCAGCTCGGGACACATAAACACTGAAGCTTTCTTT. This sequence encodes CASSSGHINTEAFF.

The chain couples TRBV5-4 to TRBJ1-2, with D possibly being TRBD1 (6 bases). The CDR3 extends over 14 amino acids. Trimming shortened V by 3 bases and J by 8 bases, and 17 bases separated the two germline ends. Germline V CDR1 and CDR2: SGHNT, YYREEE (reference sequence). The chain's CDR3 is CASSSGDRPLGYTF. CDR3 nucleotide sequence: TGTGCCAGCAGCTCCGGTGACAGGCCCCTGGGCTACACCTTC.

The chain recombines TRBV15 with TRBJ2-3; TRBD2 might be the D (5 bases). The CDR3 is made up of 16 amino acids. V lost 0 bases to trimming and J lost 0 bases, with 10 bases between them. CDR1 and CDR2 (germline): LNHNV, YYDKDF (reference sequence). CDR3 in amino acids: CATSRDLGVSTDTQYF. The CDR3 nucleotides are TGTGCCACCAGCAGAGATCTCGGGGTTAGCACAGATACGCAGTATTTT.

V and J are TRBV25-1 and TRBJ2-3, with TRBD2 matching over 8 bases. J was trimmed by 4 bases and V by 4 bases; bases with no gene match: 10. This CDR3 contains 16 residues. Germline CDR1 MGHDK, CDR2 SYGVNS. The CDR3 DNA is TGTGCCAGCAGTGGGGCCATGGGACTAGGAGCAGATACGCAGTATTTT. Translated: CASSGAMGLGADTQYF. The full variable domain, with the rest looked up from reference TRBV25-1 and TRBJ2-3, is EADIYQTPRYLVIGTGKKITLECSQTMGHDKMYWYQQDPGMELHLIHYSYGVNSTEKGDLSSESTVSRIRTEHFPLTLESARPSHTSQYLCASSGAMGLGADTQYFGPGTRLTVL.

The CDR3, as DNA: TGCGCCAGCAGCCAAGATCTAGCGGCGAACTCCTACGAGCAGTACTTC. Translating it yields CASSQDLAANSYEQYF. This sequence joins TRBV4-1 and TRBJ2-7, with 7 bases lining up with TRBD2. The length of the CDR3 is 16 residues. Unmatched junction bases numbered 5, after V lost 0 bases and J lost 0 bases. Germline CDR1 is MGHRA and CDR2 is YSYEKL.

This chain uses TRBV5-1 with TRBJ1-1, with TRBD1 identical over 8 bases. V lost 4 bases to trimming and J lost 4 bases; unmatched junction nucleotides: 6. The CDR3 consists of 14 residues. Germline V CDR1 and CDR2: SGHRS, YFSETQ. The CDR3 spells CASSPQGASTEAFF. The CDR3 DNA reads TGCGCCAGCAGCCCGCAGGGGGCGAGCACTGAAGCTTTCTTT.

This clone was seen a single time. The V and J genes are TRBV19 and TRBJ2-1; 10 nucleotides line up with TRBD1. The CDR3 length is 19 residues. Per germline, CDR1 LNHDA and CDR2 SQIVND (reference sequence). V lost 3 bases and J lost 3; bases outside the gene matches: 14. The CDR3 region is CASSMARGSDRGLYNEQFF. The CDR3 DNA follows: TGTGCCAGTAGTATGGCTCGGGGATCCGACAGGGGGCTCTACAATGAGCAGTTCTTC.

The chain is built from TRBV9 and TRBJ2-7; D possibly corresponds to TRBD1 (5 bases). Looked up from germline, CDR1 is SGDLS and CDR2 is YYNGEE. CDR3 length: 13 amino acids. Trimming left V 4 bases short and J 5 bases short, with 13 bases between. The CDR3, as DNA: TGTGCCAGCAGCTTTTCCCAGGGCCACGAGCAGTACTTC. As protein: CASSFSQGHEQYF.

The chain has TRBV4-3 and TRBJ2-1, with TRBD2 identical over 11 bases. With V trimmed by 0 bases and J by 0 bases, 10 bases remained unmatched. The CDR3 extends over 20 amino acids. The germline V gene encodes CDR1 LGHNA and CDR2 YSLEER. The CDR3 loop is CASSQDGLAGGSDSYNEQFF. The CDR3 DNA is TGCGCCAGCAGCCAAGATGGGCTAGCGGGAGGTTCGGACTCCTACAATGAGCAGTTCTTC.

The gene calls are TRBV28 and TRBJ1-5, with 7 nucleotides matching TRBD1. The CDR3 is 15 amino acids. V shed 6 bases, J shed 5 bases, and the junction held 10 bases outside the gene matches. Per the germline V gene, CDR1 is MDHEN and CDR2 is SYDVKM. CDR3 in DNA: TGTGCCAGCAGGTCAGGGGGATTAGGGGATCAGCCCCAGCATTTT. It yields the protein CASRSGGLGDQPQHF.

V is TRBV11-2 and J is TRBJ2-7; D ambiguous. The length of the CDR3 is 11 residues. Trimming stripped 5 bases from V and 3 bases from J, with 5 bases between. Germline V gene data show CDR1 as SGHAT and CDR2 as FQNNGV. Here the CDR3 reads CASSLNYEQYF. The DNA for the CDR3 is TGTGCCAGCAGCCTAAACTACGAGCAGTACTTC.

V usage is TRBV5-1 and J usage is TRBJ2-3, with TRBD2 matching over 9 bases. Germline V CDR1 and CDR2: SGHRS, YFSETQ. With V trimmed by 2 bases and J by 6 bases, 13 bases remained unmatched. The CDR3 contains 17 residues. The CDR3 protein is CASSFLAGGPVPDTQYF. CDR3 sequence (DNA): TGCGCCAGCAGCTTTCTGGCGGGAGGGCCTGTGCCGGATACGCAGTATTTT. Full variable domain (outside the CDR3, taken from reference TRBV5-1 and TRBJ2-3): KAGVTQTPRYLIKTRGQQVTLSCSPISGHRSVSWYQQTPGQGLQFLFEYFSETQRNKGNFPGRFSGRQFSNSRSEMNVSTLELGDSALYLCASSFLAGGPVPDTQYFGPGTRLTVL.

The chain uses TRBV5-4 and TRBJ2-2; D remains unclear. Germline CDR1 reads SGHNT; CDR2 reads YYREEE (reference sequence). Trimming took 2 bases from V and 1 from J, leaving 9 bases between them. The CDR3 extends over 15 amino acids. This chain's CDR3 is CASSFSGENTGELFF. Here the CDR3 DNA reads TGTGCCAGCAGCTTTTCGGGTGAGAACACCGGGGAGCTGTTTTTT.